This T cell receptor beta chain came from a study of blood T cell repertoires in COVID-19. At the level of the study: Both acute and convalescent COVID-19 samples were obtained from the United States, Italy and Spain. PBMCs, B-cell-depleted T cells, or T cells were the source of the cDNA or gDNA that made up the material.

CDR3 size: 15 residues. CDR1 SGHRS and CDR2 YFSETQ come from the germline V gene. The V end was cut by 5 bases, the J end by 0 bases, with 12 bases between. Sequenced by immunoSEQ multiplex PCR; TCRdb stores in-frame clones only, minus some. The table shows a few hundred thousand clones, with around 88% occurring only once. Material: peripheral blood. The chain couples TRBV5-1 to TRBJ2-1, with D tentatively TRBD1 (6 bases). This sequence was found in a woman aged 30 to 39 who had recovered from COVID-19. DNA for the CDR3: TGCGCCAGCAGGGAAACAGGGAGCTCCTACAATGAGCAGTTCTTC. Amino acids: CASRETGSSYNEQFF. The full variable domain, its missing parts supplied by reference TRBV5-1 and TRBJ2-1, is KAGVTQTPRYLIKTRGQQVTLSCSPISGHRSVSWYQQTPGQGLQFLFEYFSETQRNKGNFPGRFSGRQFSNSRSEMNVSTLELGDSALYLCASRETGSSYNEQFFGPGTRLTVL.